The 14 T cell receptor beta chains reported below all come from one sample, sequenced in a study of a mutant IDH1 vaccine in newly diagnosed glioma. No antigen is known for these receptors. Measured with immunoSEQ multiplex PCR; TCRdb has only the in-frame clones, and not every one. Altogether 45,000 to 55,000 clones are present, 65% to 85% being singletons, with the ten largest covering roughly 6.8%. The time point was: week 35, safety follow-up. Topical imiquimod accompanied each vaccine dose, which consisted of 300 ug of mutant IDH1 20-mer peptide. Here the sequenced sample was PBMCs, taken from a glioma patient whose treatment included an IDH1 peptide vaccine. These receptors came from a middle-aged man with glioma.

The gene calls are TRBV6-1 and TRBJ2-7, with 8 bases aligning to TRBD1. Germline CDR1 is MNHNS and CDR2 is SASEGT. V was pared by 1 base and J by 2 bases, with 4 bases of the junction left unmatched. The CDR3 covers 15 residues. CDR3 amino acids: CASSEGRQGPYEQYF. The CDR3 DNA is TGTGCCAGCAGTGAAGGTCGACAGGGGCCCTACGAGCAGTACTTC.

The chain uses TRBV6-5 and TRBJ1-2, with TRBD1 matching 10 bases. V lost 7 bases to trimming and J lost 2 bases; unmatched junction nucleotides: 7. Per the germline V gene, CDR1 is MNHEY and CDR2 is SVGAGI. CDR3 size: 15 residues. CDR3 protein: CASKVDRGVNYGYTF. Written as DNA, the CDR3 is TGTGCCAGCAAAGTGGACAGGGGGGTCAACTATGGCTACACCTTC.

The chain combines TRBV12-5 with TRBJ2-7, with TRBD2 as a possible D gene (7 bases). Germline-derived CDR1 and CDR2 are LGHNT and FRNRAP. The germline V and J ends were trimmed by 7 bases and 6 bases, with 22 bases remaining between them. The CDR3 sequence is 15 residues long. For the CDR3, the DNA is TGTGCTAGTGTCAACCGGAGGGGGGGAGGGCCCGAGCAGTACTTC. Its translation is CASVNRRGGGPEQYF.

V is TRBV12-5 and J is TRBJ1-1; weak D call: TRBD1 (6 bases). Germline V CDR1 and CDR2: LGHNT, FRNRAP. Trimming removed 1 base at V and 4 bases at J, with 7 bases between. CDR3 length equals 13 residues. The CDR3 bases are TGTGCTAGTGGTTTGGAGGGGGGCACTGAAGCTTTCTTT. This codes for CASGLEGGTEAFF.

The V gene is TRBV7-6, the J gene TRBJ2-6, with D possibly matching TRBD1 (6 bases). The germline gives CDR1 SGHVS, CDR2 FNYEAQ. V was shortened by 0 bases and J by 3 bases, with 9 bases between the two germline ends. This CDR3 is built from 16 residues. This CDR3 reads CASSLATGFGANVLTF. The CDR3 nucleotides read TGTGCCAGCAGCTTAGCCACAGGGTTTGGGGCCAACGTCCTGACTTTC. Combining the CDR3 with reference TRBV7-6 and TRBJ2-6 gives the whole variable domain GAGVSQSPRYKVTKRGQDVALRCDPISGHVSLYWYRQALGQGPEFLTYFNYEAQQDKSGLPNDRFSAERPEGSISTLTIQRTEQRDSAMYRCASSLATGFGANVLTFGAGSRLTVL.

The chain recombines TRBV10-3 with TRBJ2-5; a weak D match, TRBD2 (7 bases). V lost 4 bases and J lost 4, with 19 bases in between. This CDR3 has 16 residues. Germline values: CDR1 ENHRY, CDR2 SYGVKD. The CDR3: CAISAEVGGGGETQYF. For the CDR3, the DNA is TGTGCCATCAGTGCGGAGGTGGGAGGGGGTGGAGAGACCCAGTACTTC.

The chain carries TRBV29-1 and TRBJ2-5, with 9 bases that match TRBD2. Germline assignment: CDR1 SQVTM and CDR2 ANQGSEA. J lost 5 bases, V lost 6 bases, and 7 bases had no gene match. The CDR3 sequence is 13 residues long. The CDR3 coding sequence is TGCAGCGTAAGGCGGGGGGGCGGTGAGACCCAGTACTTC. Its translation is CSVRRGGGETQYF. Combining the CDR3 with reference TRBV29-1 and TRBJ2-5 gives the whole variable domain SAVISQKPSRDICQRGTSLTIQCQVDSQVTMMFWYRQQPGQSLTLIATANQGSEATYESGFVIDKFPISRPNLTFSTLTVSNMSPEDSSIYLCSVRRGGGETQYFGPGTRLLVL.

The rearrangement links TRBV4-1 to TRBJ2-1; perhaps TRBD2 as D (5 bases). Trimming took off 0 bases at V and 4 bases at J, with 13 bases between the two ends. The CDR3 has 16 amino acids. CDR1 and CDR2 (germline): MGHRA, YSYEKL. The DNA of the CDR3 is TGCGCCAGCAGCCAAGATGGCGTCCGGGGATACAATGAGCAGTTCTTC. This sequence encodes CASSQDGVRGYNEQFF.

The V call is TRBV2, the J call TRBJ2-1; the match to TRBD2 covers 16 bases. The CDR3 covers 19 residues. CDR1 and CDR2 (germline): SNHLY, FYNNEI. The junction had 5 bases not matched to a gene; V was cut back by 3 bases and J by 0 bases. In DNA, the CDR3 is TGTGCCAGCAGTGAGGTGGGACTAGCGGGGGGGAGCTCCTACAATGAGCAGTTCTTC. Translated, it gives CASSEVGLAGGSSYNEQFF.

The chain links TRBV4-1 to TRBJ2-7, with 7 bases fitting TRBD1. After removal of 2 bases from V and 0 bases from J, the junction contained 4 bases not matched to a gene. Looked up from germline, CDR1 is MGHRA and CDR2 is YSYEKL. The CDR3 has 15 residues. CDR3 protein: CASSQTGVSSYEQYF. DNA for the CDR3: TGCGCCAGCAGCCAAACAGGGGTAAGCTCCTACGAGCAGTACTTC.

V gene TRBV6-7 combines with J gene TRBJ1-3; the D gene is possibly TRBD1 (6 bases). TRBV6-7 is filed as an ORF, its function uncertain. The CDR3 sequence is 17 residues long. With 4 bases removed from V and 1 base from J, the gap between germline ends came to 17 bases. The CDR3 region is CASSFLPGTLSGNTIYF. The CDR3 bases are TGTGCCAGCAGTTTCCTACCCGGGACACTTTCTGGAAACACCATATATTTT.

The V gene is TRBV5-1, the J gene TRBJ2-3; no firm D call. CDR1 is SGHRS and CDR2 is YFSETQ in the germline V gene. The CDR3 is 15 amino acids. V lost 2 bases and J 0 bases, leaving 10 bases between the germline ends. This CDR3 is CASSLYRLSTDTQYF. CDR3 coding DNA: TGCGCCAGCAGCTTATACAGACTTAGCACAGATACGCAGTATTTT.

This CDR3 reads CASSLAGLEDTQYF. CDR3 coding DNA: TGCGCCAGCAGCTTGGCCGGGCTTGAAGATACGCAGTATTTT. The chain has TRBV5-1 and TRBJ2-3; D ambiguous. This CDR3 spans 14 amino acids. V was clipped by 0 bases and J by 5 bases, with 10 bases between them. The germline V gene has CDR1 SGHRS and CDR2 YFSETQ.

About this clone: The junction departs from germline at one end; a sequencing error may be responsible. The chain has TRBV2 and TRBJ2-7; D might be TRBD1 (5 bases). The CDR3 consists of 14 residues. Germline V gene sequence: CDR1 SNHLY, CDR2 FYNNEI. As DNA, the CDR3 is TGTGCCAGCAGAGAAGGGGCACAGACCTACGAGCAGTACTTC. It yields the protein CASREGAQTYEQYF. Full variable domain (missing parts from reference TRBV2 and TRBJ2-7): EPEVTQTPSHQVTQMGQEVILRCVPISNHLYFYWYRQILGQKVEFLVSFYNNEISEKSEIFDDQFSVERPDGSNFTLKIRSTKLEDSAMYFCASREGAQTYEQYFGPGTRLTVT.